This passage covers 21 T cell receptor beta chains from one sample sequenced in a study of technical replicates of blood from a handful of donors. Assay used: immunoSEQ multiplex PCR; TCRdb lists only in-frame clones, some missing. In the table there are 95,000 to 100,000 clones, over 90% of which are singletons. Sequencing was performed on T cells isolated from PBMCs. These TCRs come from a human donor in good health.

The gene calls are TRBV6-1 and TRBJ1-5; D not certain. Trimming took off 4 bases at V and 1 base at J, with 11 bases between the two ends. The germline gives CDR1 MNHNS, CDR2 SASEGT. The CDR3 length is 15 residues. CDR3 residues: CASSGEGYSNQPQHF. Here the CDR3 DNA reads TGTGCCAGCAGTGGGGAGGGATACAGCAATCAGCCCCAGCATTTT.

This clone has only a few counts. The chain has TRBV13 and TRBJ1-1, with D unresolved. The ends were cut back, 2 bases at V and 1 base at J, with 8 bases in the middle. The CDR3 consists of 14 residues. CDR1 and CDR2 (germline): PRHDT, FYEKMQ (reference sequence). CDR3 DNA sequence: TGTGCCAGCAGCTTAAGCGGGGAGAACACTGAAGCTTTCTTT. It codes for CASSLSGENTEAFF.

The V call is TRBV5-4, the J call TRBJ1-2, with D maybe TRBD1 (5 bases). The V end was cut by 0 bases, the J end by 6 bases, with 9 bases between. The CDR3 sequence is 13 residues long. The germline V gene encodes CDR1 SGHNT and CDR2 YYREEE (reference sequence). CDR3 residues: CASSLGQFNGYTF. CDR3 nucleotide sequence: TGTGCCAGCAGCTTGGGACAGTTCAATGGCTACACCTTC. The full variable domain, with the rest looked up from reference TRBV5-4 and TRBJ1-2, is ETGVTQSPTHLIKTRGQQVTLRCSSQSGHNTVSWYQQALGQGPQFIFQYYREEENGRGNFPPRFSGLQFPNYSSELNVNALELDDSALYLCASSLGQFNGYTFGSGTRLTVV.

V usage is TRBV4-1 and J usage is TRBJ1-5; 7 bases align to TRBD1. CDR1 is MGHRA and CDR2 is YSYEKL in the germline V gene. With V trimmed by 5 bases and J by 1 base, 5 bases remained unmatched. There are 15 residues in the CDR3. The CDR3 spells CASSETGISNQPQHF. Written as DNA, the CDR3 is TGCGCCAGCAGCGAGACAGGGATAAGCAATCAGCCCCAGCATTTT.

This chain joins TRBV23-1 and TRBJ2-1; a weak D match, TRBD1 (6 bases). TRBV23-1 carries the ORF label, with uncertain function. CDR3 length equals 14 residues. Trimming took 6 bases from V and 14 from J, leaving 23 bases between them. The CDR3 region is CASSPGTSSLKEFF. In nucleotides, the CDR3 is TGCGCCAGCAGCCCCGGGACAAGTTCCCTAAAGGAGTTCTTC.

V gene TRBV5-6 combines with J gene TRBJ2-3; TRBD2 aligns across 8 bases. The CDR3 is made up of 16 amino acids. The germline V gene has CDR1 SGHDT and CDR2 YYEEEE. Unmatched junction bases numbered 7, after V lost 4 bases and J lost 0 bases. CDR3 protein: CASSPRIAGSTDTQYF. The CDR3 DNA is TGTGCCAGCAGCCCCCGAATAGCGGGGAGCACAGATACGCAGTATTTT.

The chain carries TRBV19 and TRBJ1-5; perhaps TRBD1 as D (6 bases). Germline V gene data show CDR1 as LNHDA and CDR2 as SQIVND (reference sequence). The CDR3 is 14 residues long. V was shortened by 6 bases and J by 3 bases, with 12 bases between the two germline ends. The CDR3 sequence is CASSHGQTNQPQHF. The CDR3 DNA follows: TGTGCCAGTAGCCACGGACAGACCAATCAGCCCCAGCATTTT.

The count of this clone is one. The gene calls are TRBV6-6 and TRBJ1-1; 8 bases map to TRBD1. Germline lookup yields CDR1 MNHNY and CDR2 SVGAGI (reference sequence). J was trimmed by 4 bases and V by 2 bases; bases with no gene match: 3. The CDR3 totals 14 residues. Here the CDR3 reads CASSYGQGPTEAFF. DNA for the CDR3: TGTGCCAGCAGTTACGGACAGGGTCCCACTGAAGCTTTCTTT.

V gene TRBV7-9 combines with J gene TRBJ1-1, with TRBD1 matching over 7 bases. Germline V gene data show CDR1 as SEHNR and CDR2 as FQNEAQ (reference sequence). This CDR3 is built from 14 residues. V was pared by 5 bases and J by 8 bases, with 11 bases of the junction left unmatched. The CDR3 DNA sequence: TGTGCCAGCAGCCAGTCCTCCAGGGGGTTGGAAGCTTTCTTT. Translation gives CASSQSSRGLEAFF.

The chain couples TRBV28 to TRBJ2-2; 11 nucleotides align to TRBD1. CDR3 length: 16 residues. V was pared by 0 bases and J by 7 bases, with 4 bases of the junction left unmatched. Per germline, CDR1 MDHEN and CDR2 SYDVKM. In nucleotides, the CDR3 is TGTGCCAGCAGTTTATGGGGGACAGGGGGGGACGGGGAGCTGTTTTTT. It codes for CASSLWGTGGDGELFF.

The J gene is TRBJ2-3, the V gene TRBV28, with 14 bases matching TRBD2. Germline trimming cut 6 bases from V and 2 bases from J; bases unmatched to any gene: 13. The CDR3 runs 19 residues. Germline CDR1 reads MDHEN; CDR2 reads SYDVKM. The CDR3 protein is CASRYATMTSGRDTDTQYF. The CDR3 DNA sequence: TGTGCCAGCAGATACGCCACCATGACTAGCGGGAGGGACACAGATACGCAGTATTTT.

The chain couples TRBV5-4 to TRBJ2-3, with D possibly matching TRBD1 (5 bases). With 4 bases removed from V and 3 bases from J, the gap between germline ends came to 12 bases. This CDR3 is 14 amino acids long. The germline gives CDR1 SGHNT, CDR2 YYREEE (reference sequence). CDR3 nucleotide sequence: TGTGCCAGCAGCAGGGGCCTGGGGACAGATACGCAGTATTTT. Protein: CASSRGLGTDTQYF.

The rearrangement uses TRBV5-4 and TRBJ1-2; TRBD1 matches 9 bases. This CDR3 comprises 14 residues. Germline trimming cut 1 base from V and 3 bases from J; bases unmatched to any gene: 1. Germline CDR1 is SGHNT and CDR2 is YYREEE (reference sequence). The CDR3 region has the DNA TGTGCCAGCAGCTTGTGGACAGGGGACTATGGCTACACCTTC. It translates to CASSLWTGDYGYTF.

The rearrangement links TRBV25-1 to TRBJ2-5, with 7 nucleotides matching TRBD1. Per the germline V gene, CDR1 is MGHDK and CDR2 is SYGVNS. With 1 base clipped from V and 2 bases from J, the junction kept 4 bases outside the gene matches. The CDR3 has 15 residues. As DNA, the CDR3 is TGTGCCAGCAGTGAATGGAAGGGGGCTCAAGAGACCCAGTACTTC. Amino acid sequence: CASSEWKGAQETQYF.

V is TRBV7-2 and J is TRBJ1-1; 9 bases map to TRBD1. CDR1 and CDR2 from the germline V gene are SGHTA and FQGNSA. There are 15 residues in the CDR3. Germline trimming cut 3 bases from V and 0 bases from J; bases unmatched to any gene: 2. CDR3 amino acids: CASSFGDRVNTEAFF. The CDR3 nucleotides are TGTGCCAGCAGCTTTGGGGACAGGGTGAACACTGAAGCTTTCTTT.

V and J are TRBV10-3 and TRBJ2-3; 7 positions match TRBD2. The CDR3 consists of 13 residues. J gave up 2 bases and V 8 bases, and 4 bases lay outside the gene matches. Germline CDR1 and CDR2: ENHRY and SYGVKD. The CDR3, as DNA: TGTGCCATCTTGGGAGGGTTCACAGATACGCAGTATTTT. It codes for CAILGGFTDTQYF.

The chain joins TRBV14 to TRBJ1-1; the D gene is possibly TRBD1 (6 bases). V was clipped by 4 bases and J by 5 bases, with 11 bases between them. CDR1 is SGHDN and CDR2 is FVKESK in the germline V gene. The CDR3 length is 13 residues. The chain's CDR3 is CASSPQRGTEAFF. As DNA, the CDR3 is TGTGCCAGCAGCCCGCAGAGGGGGACTGAAGCTTTCTTT.

V is TRBV19 and J is TRBJ2-3; 7 nucleotides agree with TRBD1. The ends lost 5 bases at V and 2 bases at J; junction bases unmatched: 7. Germline V gives CDR1 LNHDA, CDR2 SQIVND (reference sequence). There are 15 residues in the CDR3. The CDR3 is CASSDRDRDTDTQYF. DNA of the CDR3: TGTGCCAGTAGTGACCGGGACAGAGACACAGATACGCAGTATTTT.

The chain combines TRBV19 with TRBJ1-6; tentative D call: TRBD1 (5 bases). Trimming cost V 0 bases and J 12 bases, with 18 bases left between them. The CDR3 contains 16 residues. Germline V gene data show CDR1 as LNHDA and CDR2 as SQIVND (reference sequence). The CDR3, as DNA: TGTGCCAGTAGTATAGATTGGGGGGTCAATCAGGGACCCCTCCACTTT. This translates into CASSIDWGVNQGPLHF.

The chain combines TRBV13 with TRBJ2-3, with a tentative D call TRBD2 (6 bases). CDR3 length equals 15 residues. CDR1 PRHDT and CDR2 FYEKMQ come from the germline V gene (reference sequence). V gave up 4 bases and J gave up 1 base, with 12 bases separating them. CDR3 bases: TGTGCCAGCAGCTCCAAGCGGGTCCGCACAGATACGCAGTATTTT. Its protein product is CASSSKRVRTDTQYF.

V and J are TRBV27 and TRBJ2-1, with a possible D match to TRBD2 (5 bases). The CDR3 covers 11 residues. V lost 3 bases and J lost 9, with 6 bases in between. Looked up from germline, CDR1 is MNHEY and CDR2 is SMNVEV (reference sequence). CDR3 loop: CASSFEGEQFF. CDR3 bases: TGTGCCAGCAGTTTCGAGGGTGAGCAGTTCTTC.